This T cell receptor beta chain is drawn from a study of blood T cell repertoires in COVID-19. Study context: The United States, Italy and Spain were the sources of the acute and convalescent COVID-19 samples. Sources were T cells, B-cell-depleted T cells, or PBMCs; the material itself was cDNA or gDNA.

TCRdb's table, derived via immunoSEQ multiplex PCR, lists solely in-frame clones and lacks some. The sample lists 90,000 to 130,000 clones, 82% occurring once. V gave up 0 bases and J gave up 2 bases, with 7 bases separating them. The germline gives CDR1 LGHNA, CDR2 YSLEER. The CDR3 has 14 residues. The chain links TRBV4-3 to TRBJ1-2, with D possibly being TRBD1 (6 bases). The receptor was isolated from a woman aged 60-75 years with acute or convalescent COVID-19. Source material: peripheral blood. The CDR3 DNA is TGCGCCAGCAGCCAAGATACAGGGAACTATGGCTACACCTTC. It is translated as CASSQDTGNYGYTF.